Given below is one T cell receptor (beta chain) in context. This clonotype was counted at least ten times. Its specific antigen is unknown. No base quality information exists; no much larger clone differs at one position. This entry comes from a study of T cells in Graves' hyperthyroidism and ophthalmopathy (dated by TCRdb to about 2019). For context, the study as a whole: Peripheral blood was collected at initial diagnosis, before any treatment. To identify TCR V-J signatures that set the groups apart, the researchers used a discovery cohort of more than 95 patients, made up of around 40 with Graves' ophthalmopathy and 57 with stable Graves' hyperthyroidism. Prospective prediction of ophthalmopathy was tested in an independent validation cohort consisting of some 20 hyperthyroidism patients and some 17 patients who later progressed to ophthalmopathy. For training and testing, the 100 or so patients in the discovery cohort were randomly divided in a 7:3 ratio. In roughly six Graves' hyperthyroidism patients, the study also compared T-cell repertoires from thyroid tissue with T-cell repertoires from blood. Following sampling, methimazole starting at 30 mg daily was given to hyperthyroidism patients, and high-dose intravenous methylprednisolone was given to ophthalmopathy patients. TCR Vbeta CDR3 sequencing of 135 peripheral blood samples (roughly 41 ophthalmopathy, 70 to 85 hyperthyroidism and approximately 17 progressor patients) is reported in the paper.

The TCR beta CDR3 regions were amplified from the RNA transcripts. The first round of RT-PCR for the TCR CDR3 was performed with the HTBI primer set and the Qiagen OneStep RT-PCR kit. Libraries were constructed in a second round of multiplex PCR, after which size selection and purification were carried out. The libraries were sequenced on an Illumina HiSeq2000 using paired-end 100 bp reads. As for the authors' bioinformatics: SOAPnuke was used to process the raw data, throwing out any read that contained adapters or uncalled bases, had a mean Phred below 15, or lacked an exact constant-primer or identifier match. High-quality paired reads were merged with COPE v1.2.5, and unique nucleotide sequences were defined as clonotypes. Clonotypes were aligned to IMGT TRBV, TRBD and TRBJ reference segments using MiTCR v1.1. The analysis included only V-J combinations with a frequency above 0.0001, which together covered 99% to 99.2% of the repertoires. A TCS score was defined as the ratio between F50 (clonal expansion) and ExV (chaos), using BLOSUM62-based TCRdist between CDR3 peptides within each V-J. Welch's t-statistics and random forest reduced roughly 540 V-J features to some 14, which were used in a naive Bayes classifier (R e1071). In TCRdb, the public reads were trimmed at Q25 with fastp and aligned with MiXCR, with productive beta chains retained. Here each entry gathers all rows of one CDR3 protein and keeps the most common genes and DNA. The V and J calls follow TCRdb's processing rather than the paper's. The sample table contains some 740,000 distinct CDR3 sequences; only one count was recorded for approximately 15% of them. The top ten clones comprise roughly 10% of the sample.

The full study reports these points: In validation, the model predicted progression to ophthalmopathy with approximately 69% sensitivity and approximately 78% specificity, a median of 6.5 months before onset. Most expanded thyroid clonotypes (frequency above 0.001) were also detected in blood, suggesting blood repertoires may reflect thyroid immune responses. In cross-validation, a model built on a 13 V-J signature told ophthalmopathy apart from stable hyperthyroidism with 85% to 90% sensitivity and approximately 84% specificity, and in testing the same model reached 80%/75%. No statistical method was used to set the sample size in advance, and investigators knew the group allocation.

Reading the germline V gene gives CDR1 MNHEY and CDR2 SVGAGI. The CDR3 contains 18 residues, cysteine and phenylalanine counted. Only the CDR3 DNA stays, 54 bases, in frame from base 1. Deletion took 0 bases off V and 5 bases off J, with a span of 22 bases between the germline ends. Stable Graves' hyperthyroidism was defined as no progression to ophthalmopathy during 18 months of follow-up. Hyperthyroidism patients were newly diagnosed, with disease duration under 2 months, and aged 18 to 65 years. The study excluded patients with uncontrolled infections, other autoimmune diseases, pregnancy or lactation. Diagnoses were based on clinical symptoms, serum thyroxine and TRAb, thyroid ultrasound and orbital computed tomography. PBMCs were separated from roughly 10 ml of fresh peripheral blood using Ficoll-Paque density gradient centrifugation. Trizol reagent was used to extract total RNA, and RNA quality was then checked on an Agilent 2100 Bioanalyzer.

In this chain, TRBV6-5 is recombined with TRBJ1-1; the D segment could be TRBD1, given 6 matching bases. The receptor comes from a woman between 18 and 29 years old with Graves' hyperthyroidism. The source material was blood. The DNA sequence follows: TGTGCCAGCAGTTACTCGAGAGTTGGGACACGACTGGGGACTGAAGCTTTCTTT. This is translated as CASSYSRVGTRLGTEAFF.